Given below is one T cell receptor (beta chain) in context. Its antigen target is currently unknown. Base-call qualities are not available, and no considerably larger clone is one nucleotide away. Whole blood was collected in K2EDTA tubes by collaborating institutions according to the institutions' own protocols. For TCRbeta analysis, collaborators shipped samples in one of three forms: frozen whole blood, isolated PBMCs, or DNA extracted from either of those sample types. The sample originates from a study of blood T cell repertoires in COVID-19 (dated by TCRdb to the early 2020s). About the study as a whole: The collaborator samples originated in the United States, Italy and Spain and spanned the acute and convalescent phases of COVID-19. The repertoires were released in a freely available public database meant as a resource for research on the immune response to SARS-CoV-2. Nearly every sample came with metadata listing a de-identified subject ID, COVID-19 status, age in years and sex. Deeply sampled blood TCRbeta repertoires from subjects exposed to, actively infected with, or recovered from COVID-19 were included in the dataset. Samples were obtained from the ongoing ImmuneRACE study (first 160 participants) and from approximately 1,200 subjects provided by 6 global collaborators. Where HLA class I and class II types were available, the types were taken from metadata supplied by the sample provider, not from assay-based typing. The prospective study material was composed of cDNA or gDNA derived from T cells, B-cell-depleted T cells, or PBMCs. On the study overall, not on this receptor specifically: How much clinical and demographic metadata was included differed by source and by participant, and the metadata was provided uncurated.

TCRbeta CDR3 regions were amplified from genomic DNA using the immunoSEQ Assay, a bias-controlled multiplex PCR. The original methods were these. The number of nucleated cells in each sample was estimated from the amplification of reference gene primers within the assay. To quantify the absolute abundance of each unique TCRbeta CDR3 rearrangement, sequence reads were collapsed and filtered. For each sample, productive Simpson clonality was calculated as the square root of Simpson's diversity index over productive rearrangements. TCRdb re-hosts the immuneACCESS table, in-frame sequences only. Its copies lack some clones; in the studies checked, an unresolved V gene accounts for under half of them, and the cause for the rest is not known. V and J calls and clone size are given by that table; D and trimming were obtained from the DNA. Across this sample there are around 100,000 clones, with roughly 86% seen only once. The ten largest clones add up to approximately 4% of the sample.

CDR1 is given as KGHSY and CDR2 as FQNENV, both from the germline V gene. From V the trimming removes 0 bases and from J it removes 2 bases, while the gene matches leave 1 base of the junction unaccounted for. From the cysteine up to the phenylalanine, the CDR3 has a length of 14 residues. The DNA shown is the 42-base CDR3, in frame from base 1. Input material: peripheral blood. This chain joins TRBV16 to TRBJ2-7; a stretch of 7 junction bases matches TRBD1. The TCR originated in a middle-aged man with acute or convalescent COVID-19. The CDR3 corresponds to CASSQSGTAYEQYF. Read as DNA, the sequence is TGTGCCAGCAGCCAATCGGGGACAGCCTACGAGCAGTACTTC.